This T cell receptor beta chain comes out of a study of OX40 agonist ivuxolimab in advanced cancers. Study outcomes and limitations: In the 0.1 to 3.0 mg/kg range, CD4+ and CD8+ blood T cells had expanded clonally by week 6.

V lost 3 bases, J lost 3 bases, and 19 bases lay in between. Looked up from germline, CDR1 is MNHEY and CDR2 is SMNVEV (reference sequence). CDR3 length: 17 amino acids. Autoimmune disease history or systemic immunosuppression excluded patients. Sequencing was performed with immunoSEQ multiplex PCR; in TCRdb, only in-frame clones are kept and a portion is missing. The sample includes about 70,000 clones, about 93% of them seen just once. Of note for this clone: Its antigen remains unknown.

This chain joins TRBV27 and TRBJ2-3, with D perhaps TRBD1 or TRBD2 (6 bases each). The TCR originated in an adult with an advanced solid tumor such as melanoma, head and neck, liver or kidney cancer. Sequencing was performed on CD4+ or CD8+ T cells sorted from blood, taken in a trial of the OX40 agonist ivuxolimab. CDR3 sequence (DNA): TGTGCCAGCAGTTTCCTCCCCGGGGGCCGTCGGACAGATACGCAGTATTTT. Residues: CASSFLPGGRRTDTQYF.